The present entry profiles one TCR beta chain with its context. The data originate from a study of cytomegalovirus exposure and HLA in healthy donors. This PCR relied on a set of 60 Vbeta primers and 13 Jbeta primers. Sequencing was performed with immunoSEQ multiplex PCR; in TCRdb, only in-frame clones are kept and a portion is missing. This repertoire shows some 170,000 clones, roughly four fifths found once; its top ten account for about 2.3%. The CDR3 extends over 15 amino acids. Germline values: CDR1 LNHDA, CDR2 SQIVND (reference sequence). The V and J ends lost 8 bases and 2 bases respectively, with 15 bases between them.

The rearrangement links TRBV19 to TRBJ2-2; possible D gene TRBD2, 6 bases. The clonotype comes from a woman in her thirties in good health and CMV-seronegative. The sample taken for sequencing was PBMCs. CDR3: CASWTRGGNTGELFF. The DNA of the CDR3 is TGTGCCAGTTGGACGAGGGGAGGAAACACCGGGGAGCTGTTTTTT.